This TCR beta chain was recorded in a study of T cells in localized non-small cell lung cancer. Whole-study findings and limits: Median about 58 top-100 tumor clones were shared with paired adjacent lung. Density of T cells in blood, when higher, went with longer overall survival. T cell clonality was highest in uninvolved adjacent lung, above tumor. Heterogeneity remains possible because sequencing was limited to only one tumor region.

This clone was recorded once. Its antigen is still unknown. V was shortened by 10 bases and J by 1 base, with 7 bases between the two germline ends. The CDR3 length is 11 residues. Germline CDR1 SEHNR, CDR2 FQNEAQ (reference sequence). Using immunoSEQ multiplex PCR, the repertoire was profiled, and TCRdb retains in-frame clones only, with some absent. Among around 83,000 clones listed, around 81% were seen once. The receptor was isolated from a man between 40 and 75 years old with stage II squamous cell lung carcinoma. The chain uses TRBV7-9 and TRBJ1-1; D is unresolved. The sample was PBMCs, taken before any cancer treatment. The CDR3 is CAIQENTEAFF. In nucleotides, the CDR3 is TGTGCCATCCAGGAGAACACTGAAGCTTTCTTT.